This T cell receptor (beta chain) emerged from a study of metastatic and nonmetastatic thyroid tumors. In the study overall: Both malignant and benign thyroid patients supplied peripheral blood and tumor or nodule tissue samples, across which the repertoires of these patients were then compared.

In germline, CDR1 is SGHTA, CDR2 FQGNSA. The V gene lost 1 base and the J gene lost 4 bases, with 13 bases spanning the gap. This CDR3 is 15 amino acids long. With regard to this clone: Its antigen is as yet unknown.

Study-level results: In blood and tumor, TCR beta diversity was reportedly significantly higher in malignant thyroid tumors than in benign nodules.

TCRdb reprocessed the PCR reads via MiXCR. The sample consists of 30,000 to 35,000 clones, approximately 17% of them appearing once. Thyroid surgery had not been preceded by any treatment in any patient. This chain connects TRBV7-2 to TRBJ1-1; D unclear. Sequenced: blood. The origin of this receptor is a female donor with papillary thyroid cancer or a benign thyroid nodule (not recorded which). Some clones in this sample may be carry-over from other donors' samples. The CDR3 DNA is TGTGCCAGCAGCTTAGAGCAGGTGGCTTTCACTGAAGCTTTCTTT. It encodes CASSLEQVAFTEAFF.